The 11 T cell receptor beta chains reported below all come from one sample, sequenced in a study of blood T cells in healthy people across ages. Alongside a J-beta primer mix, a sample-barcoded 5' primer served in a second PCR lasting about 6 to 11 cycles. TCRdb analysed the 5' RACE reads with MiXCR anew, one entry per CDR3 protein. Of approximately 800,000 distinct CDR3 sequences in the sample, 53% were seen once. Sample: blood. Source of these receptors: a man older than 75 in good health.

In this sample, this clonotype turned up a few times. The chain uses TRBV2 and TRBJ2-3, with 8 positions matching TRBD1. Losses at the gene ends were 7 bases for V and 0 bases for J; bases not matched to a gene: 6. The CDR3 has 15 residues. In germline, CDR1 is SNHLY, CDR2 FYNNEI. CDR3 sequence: CASTADRGSTDTQYF. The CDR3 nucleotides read TGTGCCAGCACCGCCGACAGGGGTAGCACAGATACGCAGTATTTT. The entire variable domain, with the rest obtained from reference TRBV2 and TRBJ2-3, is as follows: EPEVTQTPSHQVTQMGQEVILRCVPISNHLYFYWYRQILGQKVEFLVSFYNNEISEKSEIFDDQFSVERPDGSNFTLKIRSTKLEDSAMYFCASTADRGSTDTQYFGPGTRLTVL.

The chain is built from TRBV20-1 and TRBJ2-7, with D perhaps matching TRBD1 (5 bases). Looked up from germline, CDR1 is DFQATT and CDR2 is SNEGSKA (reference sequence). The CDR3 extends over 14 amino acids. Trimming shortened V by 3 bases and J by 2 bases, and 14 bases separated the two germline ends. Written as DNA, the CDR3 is TGCAGTGCTAGTTCGACAGAGAACCCCTACGAGCAGTACTTC. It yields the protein CSASSTENPYEQYF.

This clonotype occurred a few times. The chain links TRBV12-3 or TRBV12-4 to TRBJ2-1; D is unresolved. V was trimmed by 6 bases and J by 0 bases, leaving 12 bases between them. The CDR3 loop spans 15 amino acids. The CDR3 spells CASRPGPGSYNEQFF. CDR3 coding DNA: TGTGCCAGCAGGCCTGGCCCCGGCTCCTACAATGAGCAGTTCTTC.

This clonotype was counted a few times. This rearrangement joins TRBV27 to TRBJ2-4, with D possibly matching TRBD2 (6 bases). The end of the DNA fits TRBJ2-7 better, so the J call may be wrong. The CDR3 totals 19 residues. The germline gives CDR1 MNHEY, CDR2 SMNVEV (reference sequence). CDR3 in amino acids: CASSFRLLAGQNRFHEQYF. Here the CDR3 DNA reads TGTGCCAGCAGTTTCCGGTTACTTGCGGGGCAGAACAGGTTCCACGAGCAGTACTTC.

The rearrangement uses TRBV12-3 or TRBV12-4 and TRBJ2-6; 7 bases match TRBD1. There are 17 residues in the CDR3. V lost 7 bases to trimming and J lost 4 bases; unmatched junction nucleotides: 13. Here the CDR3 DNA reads TGTGCCAGCAACGTACGACAGGGAGTAAAAGGGGCCAACGTCCTGACTTTC. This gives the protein CASNVRQGVKGANVLTF.

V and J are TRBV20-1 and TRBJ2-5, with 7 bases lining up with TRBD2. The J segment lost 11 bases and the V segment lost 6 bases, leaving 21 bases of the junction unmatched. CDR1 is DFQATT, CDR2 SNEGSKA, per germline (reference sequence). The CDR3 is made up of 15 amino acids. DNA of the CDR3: TGCAGTGCGCTATCCGGGACTACCCCTTACAATGAGCAGTACTTC. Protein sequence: CSALSGTTPYNEQYF.

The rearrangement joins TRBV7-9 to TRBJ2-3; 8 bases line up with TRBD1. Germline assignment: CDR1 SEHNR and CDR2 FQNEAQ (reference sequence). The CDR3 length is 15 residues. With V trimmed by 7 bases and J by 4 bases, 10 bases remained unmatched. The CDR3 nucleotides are TGTGCCAGCACCGGGGACAGGCCTAGCGCAGATACGCAGTATTTT. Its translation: CASTGDRPSADTQYF.

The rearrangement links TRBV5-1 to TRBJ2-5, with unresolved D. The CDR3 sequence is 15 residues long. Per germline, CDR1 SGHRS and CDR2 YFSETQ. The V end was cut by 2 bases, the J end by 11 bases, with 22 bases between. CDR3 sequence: CASSLRPLRSDEQYF. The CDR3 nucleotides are TGCGCCAGCAGCTTAAGACCTTTACGATCGGATGAGCAGTACTTC.

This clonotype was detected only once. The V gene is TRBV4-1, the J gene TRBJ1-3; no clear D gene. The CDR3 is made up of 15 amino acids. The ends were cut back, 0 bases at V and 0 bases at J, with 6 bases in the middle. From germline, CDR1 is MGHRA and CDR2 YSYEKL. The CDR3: CASSQDKGSGNTIYF. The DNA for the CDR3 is TGCGCCAGCAGCCAAGATAAGGGCTCTGGAAACACCATATATTTT.

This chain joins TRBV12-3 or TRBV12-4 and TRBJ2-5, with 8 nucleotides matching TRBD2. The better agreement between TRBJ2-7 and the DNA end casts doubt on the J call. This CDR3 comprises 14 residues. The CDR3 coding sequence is TGTGCCAGCAGGCCCGAGGAGCGGGAGTACGAGCAGTACTTC. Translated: CASRPEEREYEQYF.

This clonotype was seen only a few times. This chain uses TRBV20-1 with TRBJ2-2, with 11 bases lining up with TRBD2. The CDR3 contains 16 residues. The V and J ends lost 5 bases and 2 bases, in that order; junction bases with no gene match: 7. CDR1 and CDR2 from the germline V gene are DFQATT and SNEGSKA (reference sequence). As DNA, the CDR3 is TGCAGTGCTGGCTCCGGGACTAGCGGAAACACCGGGGAGCTGTTTTTT. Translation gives CSAGSGTSGNTGELFF.